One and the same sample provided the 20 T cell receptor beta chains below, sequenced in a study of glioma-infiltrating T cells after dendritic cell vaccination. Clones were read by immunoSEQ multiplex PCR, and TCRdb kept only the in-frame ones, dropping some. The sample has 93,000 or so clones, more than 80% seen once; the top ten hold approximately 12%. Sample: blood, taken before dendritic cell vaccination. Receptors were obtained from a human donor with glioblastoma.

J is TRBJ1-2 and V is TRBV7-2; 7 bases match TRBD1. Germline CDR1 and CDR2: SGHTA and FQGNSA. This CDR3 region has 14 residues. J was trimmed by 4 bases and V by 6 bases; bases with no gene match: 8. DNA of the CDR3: TGTGCCAGCAGTTCACCGGGACAGAGCTATGGCTACACCTTC. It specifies CASSSPGQSYGYTF.

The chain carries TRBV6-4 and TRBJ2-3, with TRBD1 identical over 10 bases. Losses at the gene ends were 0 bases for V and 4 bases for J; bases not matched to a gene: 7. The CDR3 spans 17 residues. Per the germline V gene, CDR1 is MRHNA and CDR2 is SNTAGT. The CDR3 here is CASSDSSGDRGADTQYF. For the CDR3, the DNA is TGTGCCAGCAGTGACTCTAGCGGGGACAGGGGTGCAGATACGCAGTATTTT.

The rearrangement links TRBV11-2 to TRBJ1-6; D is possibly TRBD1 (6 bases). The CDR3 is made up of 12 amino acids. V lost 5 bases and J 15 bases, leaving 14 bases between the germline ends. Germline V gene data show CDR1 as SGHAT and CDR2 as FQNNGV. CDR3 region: CASSVQGYFLHF. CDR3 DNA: TGTGCCAGCAGCGTACAGGGCTATTTCCTCCACTTT.

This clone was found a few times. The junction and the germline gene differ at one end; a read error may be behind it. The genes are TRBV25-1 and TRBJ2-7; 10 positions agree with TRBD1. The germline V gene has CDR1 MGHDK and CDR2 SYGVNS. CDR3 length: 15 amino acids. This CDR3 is CASSDTGTGAYERYF. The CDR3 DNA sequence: TGTGCCAGCAGTGATACCGGGACAGGGGCGTACGAGCGGTACTTC.

The DNA for the CDR3 is TGTGCCAGCAGCCGGACAGGAGAAATCACTGAAGCTTTCTTT. Its translation: CASSRTGEITEAFF. The chain recombines TRBV5-4 with TRBJ1-1, with TRBD1 identical over 7 bases. Per germline, CDR1 SGHNT and CDR2 YYREEE (reference sequence). This CDR3 contains 14 residues. V was clipped by 4 bases and J by 4 bases; unmatched bases: 7.

The CDR3 protein is CAWGDSPYNEQFF. CDR3 bases: TGTGCCTGGGGGGACAGTCCCTACAATGAGCAGTTCTTC. The chain recombines TRBV30 with TRBJ2-1, with 7 bases that match TRBD1. CDR3 length equals 13 residues. Germline V gives CDR1 GTSNPN, CDR2 SVGIG (reference sequence). Trimming removed 5 bases from V and 2 bases from J; junction bases left unmatched: 3.

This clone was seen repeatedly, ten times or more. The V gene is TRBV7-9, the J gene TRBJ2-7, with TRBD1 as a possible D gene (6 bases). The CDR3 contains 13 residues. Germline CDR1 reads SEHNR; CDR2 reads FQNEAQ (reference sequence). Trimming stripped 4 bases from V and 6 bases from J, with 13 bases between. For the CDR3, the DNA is TGTGCCAGCAGCTCCTCCACAGGGCTCGAGCAGTACTTC. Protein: CASSSSTGLEQYF.

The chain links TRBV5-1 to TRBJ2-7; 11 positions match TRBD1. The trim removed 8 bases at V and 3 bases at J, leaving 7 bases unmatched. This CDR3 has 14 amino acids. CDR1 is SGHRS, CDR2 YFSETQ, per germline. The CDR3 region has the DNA TGCGCCAGTGAGTTAGGGACAGGGGGCTACGAGCAGTACTTC. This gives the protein CASELGTGGYEQYF.

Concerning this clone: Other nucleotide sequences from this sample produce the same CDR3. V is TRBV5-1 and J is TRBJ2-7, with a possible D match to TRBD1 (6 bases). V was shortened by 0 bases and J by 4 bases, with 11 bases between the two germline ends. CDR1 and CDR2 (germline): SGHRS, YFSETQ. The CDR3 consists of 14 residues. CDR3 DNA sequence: TGCGCCAGCAGCTTGGCTGGGGGCAGTTACGAGCAGTACTTC. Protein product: CASSLAGGSYEQYF.

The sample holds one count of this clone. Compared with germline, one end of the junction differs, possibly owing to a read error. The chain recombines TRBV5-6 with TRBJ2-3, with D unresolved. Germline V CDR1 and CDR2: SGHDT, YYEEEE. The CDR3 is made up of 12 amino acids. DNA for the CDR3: TGTGCCAGCAGCTATCACACAAATACGCAGTATTTT. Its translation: CASSYHTNTQYF. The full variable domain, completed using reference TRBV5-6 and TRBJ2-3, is DAGVTQSPTHLIKTRGQQVTLRCSPKSGHDTVSWYQQALGQGPQFIFQYYEEEERQRGNFPDRFSGHQFPNYSSELNVNALLLGDSALYLCASSYHTNTQYFGPGTRLTVL.

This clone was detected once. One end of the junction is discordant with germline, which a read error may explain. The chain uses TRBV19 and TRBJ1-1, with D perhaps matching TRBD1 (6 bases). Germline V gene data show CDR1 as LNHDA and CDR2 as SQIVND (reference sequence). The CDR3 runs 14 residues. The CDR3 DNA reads TGTGCCAGTACCAGACCCACAGGGAACGCTGAAGCTTTCTTT. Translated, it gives CASTRPTGNAEAFF. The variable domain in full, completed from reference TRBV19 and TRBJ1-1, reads DGGITQSPKYLFRKEGQNVTLSCEQNLNHDAMYWYRQDPGQGLRLIYYSQIVNDFQKGDIAEGYSVSREKKESFPLTVTSAQKNPTAFYLCASTRPTGNAEAFFGQGTRLTVV.

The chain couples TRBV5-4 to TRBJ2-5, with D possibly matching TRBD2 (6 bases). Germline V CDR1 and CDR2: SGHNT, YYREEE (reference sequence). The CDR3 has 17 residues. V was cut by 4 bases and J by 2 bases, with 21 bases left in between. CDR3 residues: CASSMEGRGISQETQYF. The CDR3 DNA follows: TGTGCCAGCAGCATGGAGGGCCGGGGAATATCTCAAGAGACCCAGTACTTC. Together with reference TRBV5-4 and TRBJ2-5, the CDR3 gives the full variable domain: ETGVTQSPTHLIKTRGQQVTLRCSSQSGHNTVSWYQQALGQGPQFIFQYYREEENGRGNFPPRFSGLQFPNYSSELNVNALELDDSALYLCASSMEGRGISQETQYFGPGTRLLVL.

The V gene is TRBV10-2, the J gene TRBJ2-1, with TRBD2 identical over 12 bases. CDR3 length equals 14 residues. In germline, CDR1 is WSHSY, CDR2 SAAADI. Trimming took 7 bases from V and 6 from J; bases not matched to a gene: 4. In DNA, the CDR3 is TGCGCCAGCACGCCTAGCGGGGGGGCCAATGAGCAGTTCTTC. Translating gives CASTPSGGANEQFF.

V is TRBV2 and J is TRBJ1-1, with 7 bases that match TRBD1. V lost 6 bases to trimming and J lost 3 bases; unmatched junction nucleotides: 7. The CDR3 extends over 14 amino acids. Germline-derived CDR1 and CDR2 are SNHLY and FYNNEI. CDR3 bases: TGTGCCAGCAGCGTAGGGGGCACGGACACTGAAGCTTTCTTT. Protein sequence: CASSVGGTDTEAFF.

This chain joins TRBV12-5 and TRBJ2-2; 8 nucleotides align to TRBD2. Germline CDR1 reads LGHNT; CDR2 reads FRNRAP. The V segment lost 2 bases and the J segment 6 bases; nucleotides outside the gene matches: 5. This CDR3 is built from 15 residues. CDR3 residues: CASGLFAGGAGELFF. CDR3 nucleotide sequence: TGTGCTAGTGGTTTGTTTGCGGGGGGAGCCGGGGAGCTGTTTTTT.

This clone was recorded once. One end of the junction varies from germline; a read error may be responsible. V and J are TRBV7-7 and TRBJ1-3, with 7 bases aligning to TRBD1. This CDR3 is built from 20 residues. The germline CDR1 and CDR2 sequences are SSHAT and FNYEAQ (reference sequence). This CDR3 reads CASSLAGKYRQGPSGNTIYF. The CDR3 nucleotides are TGTGCTAGCAGCTTAGCGGGTAAGTATCGACAGGGCCCCTCTGGAAACACCATATATTTT.

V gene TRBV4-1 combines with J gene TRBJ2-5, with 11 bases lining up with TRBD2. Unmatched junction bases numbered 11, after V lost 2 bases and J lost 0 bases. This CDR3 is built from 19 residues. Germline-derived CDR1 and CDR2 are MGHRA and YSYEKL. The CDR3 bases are TGCGCCAGCAGCCAAACCCTAGCGGGGGGCCCTAGAAACCAAGAGACCCAGTACTTC. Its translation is CASSQTLAGGPRNQETQYF.

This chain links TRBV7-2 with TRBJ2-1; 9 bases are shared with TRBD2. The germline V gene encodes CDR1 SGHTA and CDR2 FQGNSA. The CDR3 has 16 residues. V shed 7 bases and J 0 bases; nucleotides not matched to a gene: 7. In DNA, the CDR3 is TGTGCCAGCACCCTTGGGCGGGGGGGCTCCTACAATGAGCAGTTCTTC. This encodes CASTLGRGGSYNEQFF.

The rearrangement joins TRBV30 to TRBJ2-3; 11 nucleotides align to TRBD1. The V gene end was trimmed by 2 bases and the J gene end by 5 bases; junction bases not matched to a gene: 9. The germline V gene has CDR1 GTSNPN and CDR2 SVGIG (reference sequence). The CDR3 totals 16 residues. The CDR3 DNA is TGTGCCTGGAGTTACCCCGGGACAGGGGGAAAAGATACGCAGTATTTT. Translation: CAWSYPGTGGKDTQYF.

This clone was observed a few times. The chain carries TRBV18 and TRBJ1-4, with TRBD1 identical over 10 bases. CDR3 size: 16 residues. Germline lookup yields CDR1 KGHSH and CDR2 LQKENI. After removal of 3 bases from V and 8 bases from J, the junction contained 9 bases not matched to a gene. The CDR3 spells CASSPKTGQGWEKLFF. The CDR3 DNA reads TGTGCCAGCTCACCGAAGACGGGACAGGGGTGGGAAAAACTGTTTTTT. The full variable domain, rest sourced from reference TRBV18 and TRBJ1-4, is NAGVMQNPRHLVRRRGQEARLRCSPMKGHSHVYWYRQLPEEGLKFMVYLQKENIIDESGMPKERFSAEFPKEGPSILRIQQVVRGDSAAYFCASSPKTGQGWEKLFFGSGTQLSVL.